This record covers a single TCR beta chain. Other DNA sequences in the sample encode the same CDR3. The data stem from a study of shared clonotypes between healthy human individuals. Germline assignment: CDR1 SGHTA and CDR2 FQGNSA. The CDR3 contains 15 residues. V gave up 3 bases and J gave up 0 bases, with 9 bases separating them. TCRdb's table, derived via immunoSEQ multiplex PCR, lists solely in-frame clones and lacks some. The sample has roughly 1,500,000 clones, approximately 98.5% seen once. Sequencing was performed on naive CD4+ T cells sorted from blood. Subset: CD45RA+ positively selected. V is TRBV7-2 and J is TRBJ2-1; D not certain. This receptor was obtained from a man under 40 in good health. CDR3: CASSLASSSYNEQFF. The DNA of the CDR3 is TGTGCCAGCAGCTTGGCGAGTAGCTCCTACAATGAGCAGTTCTTC.